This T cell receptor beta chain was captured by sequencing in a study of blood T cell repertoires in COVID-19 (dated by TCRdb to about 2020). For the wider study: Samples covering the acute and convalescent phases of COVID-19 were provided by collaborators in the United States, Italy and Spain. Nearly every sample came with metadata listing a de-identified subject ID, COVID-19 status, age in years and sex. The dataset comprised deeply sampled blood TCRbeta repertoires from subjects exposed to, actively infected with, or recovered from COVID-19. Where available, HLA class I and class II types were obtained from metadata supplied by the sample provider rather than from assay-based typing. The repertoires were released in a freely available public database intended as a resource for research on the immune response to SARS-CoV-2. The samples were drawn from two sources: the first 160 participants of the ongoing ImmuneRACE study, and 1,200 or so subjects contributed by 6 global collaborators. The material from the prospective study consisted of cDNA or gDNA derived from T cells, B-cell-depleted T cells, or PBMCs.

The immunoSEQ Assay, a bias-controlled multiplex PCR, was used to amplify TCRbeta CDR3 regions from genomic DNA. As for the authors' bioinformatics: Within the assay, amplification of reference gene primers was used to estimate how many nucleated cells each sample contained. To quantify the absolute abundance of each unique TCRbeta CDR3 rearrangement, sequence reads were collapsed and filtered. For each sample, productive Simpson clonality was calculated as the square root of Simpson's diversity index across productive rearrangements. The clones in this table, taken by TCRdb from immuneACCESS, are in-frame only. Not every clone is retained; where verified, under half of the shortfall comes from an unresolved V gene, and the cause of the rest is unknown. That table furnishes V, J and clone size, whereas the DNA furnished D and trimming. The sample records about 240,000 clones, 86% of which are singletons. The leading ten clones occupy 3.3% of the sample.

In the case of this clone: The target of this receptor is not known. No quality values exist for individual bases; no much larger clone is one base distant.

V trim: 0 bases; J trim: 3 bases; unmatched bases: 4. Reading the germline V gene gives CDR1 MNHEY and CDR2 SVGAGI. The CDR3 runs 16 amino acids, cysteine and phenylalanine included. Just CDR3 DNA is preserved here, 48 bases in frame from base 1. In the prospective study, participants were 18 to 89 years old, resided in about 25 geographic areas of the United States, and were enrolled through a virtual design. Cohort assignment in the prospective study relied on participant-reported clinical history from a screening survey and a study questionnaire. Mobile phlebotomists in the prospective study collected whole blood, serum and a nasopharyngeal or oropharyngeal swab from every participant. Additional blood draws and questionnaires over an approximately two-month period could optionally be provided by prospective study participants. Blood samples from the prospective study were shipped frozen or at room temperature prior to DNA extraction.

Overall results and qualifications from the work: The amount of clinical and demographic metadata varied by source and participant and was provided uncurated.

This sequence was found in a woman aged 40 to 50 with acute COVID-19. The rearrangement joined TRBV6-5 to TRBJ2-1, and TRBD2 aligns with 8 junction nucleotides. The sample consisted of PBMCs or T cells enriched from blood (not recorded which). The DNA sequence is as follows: TGTGCCAGCAGTTACTCGCGAAGCGGGAGCTACAATGAGCAGTTCTTC. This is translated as CASSYSRSGSYNEQFF.